A single sample is the source of the 20 T cell receptor beta chains below, sequenced in a study of blood T cell repertoires in COVID-19. Sequencing was performed with immunoSEQ multiplex PCR; in TCRdb, only in-frame clones are kept and a portion is missing. In the table there are approximately 290,000 clones, around nine tenths of which are singletons. The source material was peripheral blood. All receptors derive from a young man with acute or convalescent COVID-19.

J is TRBJ1-1 and V is TRBV18, with a weak D call TRBD1 (5 bases). CDR1 and CDR2 from the germline V gene are KGHSH and LQKENI. This CDR3 has 14 amino acids. Deletions cut 3 bases from V and 3 bases from J, with 11 bases between. The CDR3 DNA reads TGTGCCAGCTCACCTATAGACAGAGACACTGAAGCTTTCTTT. Its translation: CASSPIDRDTEAFF.

CDR3 in amino acids: CASSLEDTQYF. The CDR3 bases are TGCGCCAGCAGCTTAGAGGATACGCAGTATTTT. V gene TRBV5-1 combines with J gene TRBJ2-3; D remains ambiguous. Germline-derived CDR1 and CDR2 are SGHRS and YFSETQ. This CDR3 is 11 amino acids long. Trimming shortened V by 2 bases and J by 6 bases, and 4 bases separated the two germline ends.

V is TRBV30 and J is TRBJ1-2; TRBD1 matches at 7 bases. The germline V gene encodes CDR1 GTSNPN and CDR2 SVGIG (reference sequence). The V gene end was trimmed by 4 bases and the J gene end by 8 bases; junction bases not matched to a gene: 7. This CDR3 comprises 12 residues. CDR3 protein: CAWTSDRSGYTF. The CDR3, as DNA: TGTGCCTGGACCTCGGACAGGTCCGGCTACACCTTC.

The chain couples TRBV7-9 to TRBJ1-6; 10 bases are shared with TRBD1. The CDR3 has 15 amino acids. J lost 10 bases, V lost 7 bases, and 10 bases had no gene match. CDR1 and CDR2 from the germline V gene are SEHNR and FQNEAQ (reference sequence). Here the CDR3 reads CASNAPGQGTSPLHF. In DNA, the CDR3 is TGTGCCAGCAACGCCCCGGGACAGGGGACGTCACCCCTCCACTTT.

The count of this clone is one. The chain recombines TRBV6-2 or TRBV6-3 with TRBJ2-5; 12 bases are shared with TRBD2. V was pared by 2 bases and J by 1 base, with 2 bases of the junction left unmatched. Germline CDR1 and CDR2: MNHEY and SVGEGT. This CDR3 has 16 residues. The CDR3 nucleotides are TGTGCCAGCAGTTACGCGACTAGCGGGGGCCAAGAGACCCAGTACTTC. Translated: CASSYATSGGQETQYF.

CDR3 region: CASSQDPGNEQFF. The DNA of the CDR3 is TGTGCCAGCAGCCAAGATCCAGGGAATGAGCAGTTCTTC. This chain joins TRBV4-2 and TRBJ2-1; TRBD1 might be the D (5 bases). V was pared by 0 bases and J by 7 bases, with 7 bases between. CDR3 length: 13 residues. Germline V gene lookup returns CDR1 LGHNA and CDR2 YNFKEQ.

The genes are TRBV24-1 and TRBJ1-4, with 10 nucleotides matching TRBD1. The CDR3 is 15 amino acids. Trimming removed 3 bases from V and 7 bases from J; junction bases left unmatched: 4. Germline values: CDR1 KGHDR, CDR2 SFDVKD. CDR3 DNA sequence: TGTGCCACCAGTGATGGACAGGGGGGTGGTGAAAAACTGTTTTTT. Translation gives CATSDGQGGGEKLFF.

This chain joins TRBV5-1 and TRBJ1-1; D gene unclear. CDR3 length: 12 amino acids. Germline lookup yields CDR1 SGHRS and CDR2 YFSETQ. Trimming took 7 bases from V and 8 from J, leaving 15 bases between them. The CDR3 spells CASGQVGGEAFF. In nucleotides, the CDR3 is TGCGCCAGCGGCCAGGTTGGAGGGGAAGCTTTCTTT. Combining the CDR3 with reference TRBV5-1 and TRBJ1-1 gives the whole variable domain KAGVTQTPRYLIKTRGQQVTLSCSPISGHRSVSWYQQTPGQGLQFLFEYFSETQRNKGNFPGRFSGRQFSNSRSEMNVSTLELGDSALYLCASGQVGGEAFFGQGTRLTVV.

This clone was recorded once. The rearrangement links TRBV6-2 or TRBV6-3 to TRBJ1-5; 11 bases match TRBD1. Germline loops: CDR1 MNHEY, CDR2 SVGEGT. The CDR3 consists of 20 residues. The J segment lost 2 bases and the V segment lost 0 bases, leaving 12 bases of the junction unmatched. The CDR3 coding sequence is TGTGCCAGCAGTTACTCCCTAGGACAGGGGGCATTAAAAGGCAATCAGCCCCAGCATTTT. This gives the protein CASSYSLGQGALKGNQPQHF.

The chain couples TRBV6-5 to TRBJ1-6, with D possibly matching TRBD1 (5 bases). This CDR3 spans 14 amino acids. CDR1 MNHEY and CDR2 SVGAGI come from the germline V gene. V was shortened by 6 bases and J by 7 bases, with 13 bases between the two germline ends. Written as DNA, the CDR3 is TGTGCCAGCAGGCCCGGGGGGGGGAATTCACCCCTCCACTTT. Its protein product is CASRPGGGNSPLHF.

This rearrangement joins TRBV20-1 to TRBJ2-7, with a possible D match to TRBD2 (5 bases). There are 11 residues in the CDR3. Trimming left V 3 bases short and J 6 bases short, with 9 bases between. Germline V CDR1 and CDR2: DFQATT, SNEGSKA (reference sequence). The CDR3 sequence is CSARLRGEQYF. CDR3 DNA sequence: TGCAGTGCTAGGCTTCGGGGCGAGCAGTACTTC.

This sequence joins TRBV21-1 and TRBJ1-3; the table assigns TRBD1, which was not confirmed against the DNA. TRBV21-1 is a pseudogene locus. This CDR3 region has 21 residues. The CDR3 DNA sequence: TGTGCCAGCAGCCGTCGCGGAGTCCGTAGCTCGTCGGGCAGGGAAGAAGACACCATATATTTT. Translation: CASSRRGVRSSSGREEDTIYF.

Written as DNA, the CDR3 is TGTGCCAGCAGCCCAGGGACAGGGAGGAGGACCGGGGAGCTGTTTTTT. Residues: CASSPGTGRRTGELFF. J is TRBJ2-2 and V is TRBV7-8; 9 bases agree with TRBD1. The CDR3 is 16 amino acids. The J segment lost 5 bases and the V segment lost 5 bases, leaving 9 bases of the junction unmatched. Germline CDR1 reads SGHVS; CDR2 reads FQNEAQ.

The J gene is TRBJ1-3, the V gene TRBV7-3, with 8 bases fitting TRBD1. The CDR3 covers 16 residues. The germline V gene has CDR1 SGHTA and CDR2 FQGTGA. The V segment lost 3 bases and the J segment 0 bases; nucleotides outside the gene matches: 4. CDR3 protein: CASSFIGQGSGNTIYF. In DNA, the CDR3 is TGTGCCAGCAGCTTTATAGGACAGGGCTCTGGAAACACCATATATTTT.

In this sample, this clone turned up a few times. The rearrangement uses TRBV11-2 and TRBJ2-1; 8 positions match TRBD2. The CDR3 sequence is 17 residues long. Germline values: CDR1 SGHAT, CDR2 FQNNGV. After removal of 0 bases from V and 0 bases from J, the junction contained 4 bases not matched to a gene. The CDR3 DNA follows: TGTGCCAGCAGCTTAGATCGGGGGGGGTTCTCCTACAATGAGCAGTTCTTC. This translates into CASSLDRGGFSYNEQFF.

V is TRBV7-2 and J is TRBJ2-2, with 7 bases lining up with TRBD2. The CDR3 spans 15 residues. The V gene's germline CDR1 is SGHTA and CDR2 FQGNSA. With 1 base clipped from V and 1 base from J, the junction kept 0 bases outside the gene matches. Written as DNA, the CDR3 is TGTGCCAGCAGCTTAGAGCGGGGGAACACCGGGGAGCTGTTTTTT. Translating it yields CASSLERGNTGELFF.

V usage is TRBV9 and J usage is TRBJ2-2, with TRBD2 identical over 8 bases. Germline-derived CDR1 and CDR2 are SGDLS and YYNGEE. The CDR3 is 17 amino acids. The junction had 5 bases not matched to a gene; V was cut back by 0 bases and J by 1 base. The CDR3, as DNA: TGTGCCAGCAGCGTAGGGTATAGCGGGATGAACACCGGGGAGCTGTTTTTT. Its protein product is CASSVGYSGMNTGELFF.

The J gene is TRBJ2-1, the V gene TRBV5-1; D may be TRBD2 (5 bases). This CDR3 has 16 residues. V dropped 0 bases and J dropped 0 bases, with 10 bases sitting between them. The germline gives CDR1 SGHRS, CDR2 YFSETQ. The CDR3 region is CASSLVLTSSYNEQFF. DNA for the CDR3: TGCGCCAGCAGCTTGGTCCTTACTAGCTCCTACAATGAGCAGTTCTTC. The full variable domain, with the rest looked up from reference TRBV5-1 and TRBJ2-1, is KAGVTQTPRYLIKTRGQQVTLSCSPISGHRSVSWYQQTPGQGLQFLFEYFSETQRNKGNFPGRFSGRQFSNSRSEMNVSTLELGDSALYLCASSLVLTSSYNEQFFGPGTRLTVL.

This chain links TRBV6-6 with TRBJ1-6, with 8 nucleotides matching TRBD1. The CDR3 length is 16 residues. Trimming removed 6 bases from V and 5 bases from J; junction bases left unmatched: 9. Per the germline V gene, CDR1 is MNHNY and CDR2 is SVGAGI (reference sequence). The CDR3 DNA is TGTGCCAGCAGACACCGGACAGGGTCTAATAATTCACCCCTCCACTTT. The encoded protein is CASRHRTGSNNSPLHF.

CDR3 bases: TGTGCCAGTATTAAGGCGCGCGGAATGGCCATATATTTT. This translates into CASIKARGMAIYF. The genes are TRBV19 and TRBJ1-3; D is undetermined. CDR3 length: 13 amino acids. Trimming shortened V by 7 bases and J by 11 bases, and 18 bases separated the two germline ends. CDR1 is LNHDA, CDR2 SQIVND, per germline (reference sequence).